This entry is about one T cell receptor (beta chain). The antigen remains unidentified. At one of its ends the junction is not consistent with the germline gene, which may arise from a read error. Some clones are missing from TCRdb's copy, which holds only in-frame ones; the method was immunoSEQ multiplex PCR. Among 6,500 to 8,000 clones listed, roughly a quarter were seen once. The CDR3 sequence is 15 residues long. Germline assignment: CDR1 MNHGY and CDR2 SAAAGT. This entry comes from a study of sequential checkpoint blockade in melanoma. Study information: Twenty-two patients had tumor biopsies before treatment and at week 13. General observations from the study: Response in arm A was associated with pretreatment TIL clonality. PD-L1 staining and CD8+ counts, not mutational load, tracked tumor T-cell clonality.

Treatment meaning: randomized to nivolumab then ipilimumab (arm A) or the reverse (arm B). Patients had received no earlier DNA-damaging chemotherapy. Sequencing used tumor tissue (inferred from file names), obtained from a patient given nivolumab and ipilimumab in sequence. This sequence originates from a human donor with melanoma. The chain is built from TRBV6-8 and TRBJ2-7; 7 bases agree with TRBD1. The CDR3 bases are TGTGCAAGCAGTTATCACAGGGGATATTTCTACGAGCAGTACTTC. Translation gives CASSYHRGYFYEQYF.